These T cell receptor beta chains were read from a single sample in a study of T cell responses to AZD1222 COVID-19 vaccine. The method was immunoSEQ multiplex PCR; TCRdb's version includes in-frame clones alone and lacks a portion of them. The data contain about 110,000 clones, 70% to 90% of them singletons. Sequenced material: peripheral blood, taken 28 days after the second AZD1222 dose. The receptor set was obtained from an adult who received the AZD1222 COVID-19 vaccine. The CDR3 runs from the conserved cysteine through the conserved F or W. The order of the fields is V gene, D gene, J gene, clone size, CDR3 protein, CDR3 DNA. D genes are given only for firm matches. Clone size is shown for a subset of rows, as once, few, many or a class of expanded clone.

V gene: TRBV27; D gene: TRBD2; J gene: TRBJ2-1; clone size: once; CDR3 protein: CASSLTSGRSADEQFF; CDR3 DNA: TGTGCCAGCAGTCTGACTAGCGGGAGGTCTGCGGATGAGCAGTTCTTC
V gene: TRBV5-1; D gene: .; J gene: TRBJ1-2; clone size: .; CDR3 protein: CASSPAGGYGYTF; CDR3 DNA: TGCGCCAGCAGCCCTGCCGGGGGATATGGCTACACCTTC
V gene: TRBV7-8; D gene: .; J gene: TRBJ2-2; clone size: .; CDR3 protein: CASSPPADTGELFF; CDR3 DNA: TGTGCCAGCAGCCCCCCGGCCGACACCGGGGAGCTGTTTTTT
V gene: TRBV19; D gene: .; J gene: TRBJ1-1; clone size: .; CDR3 protein: CASSTSRHTEAFF; CDR3 DNA: TGTGCCAGTAGTACTAGTCGGCACACTGAAGCTTTCTTT
V gene: TRBV7-9; D gene: .; J gene: TRBJ2-1; clone size: .; CDR3 protein: CASSTRRRGGLSNEQFF; CDR3 DNA: TGTGCCAGCAGCACCCGAAGGAGGGGGGGCCTCAGCAATGAGCAGTTCTTC
V gene: TRBV9; D gene: TRBD2; J gene: TRBJ2-1; clone size: .; CDR3 protein: CASSVGRLAGVTHNEQFF; CDR3 DNA: TGTGCCAGCAGCGTAGGGAGACTAGCGGGAGTTACCCACAATGAGCAGTTCTTC
V gene: TRBV24-1; D gene: TRBD2; J gene: TRBJ2-6; clone size: once; CDR3 protein: CATSGPRGGRVDGANVLTF; CDR3 DNA: TGTGCCACCAGTGGACCCCGGGGGGGGCGAGTTGATGGGGCCAACGTCCTGACTTTC
V gene: TRBV6-5; D gene: .; J gene: TRBJ1-3; clone size: .; CDR3 protein: CAKGLGNTIYF; CDR3 DNA: TGTGCTAAGGGGTTGGGAAACACCATATATTTT
V gene: TRBV5-1; D gene: TRBD1; J gene: TRBJ1-4; clone size: .; CDR3 protein: CASSDDRGGEKLFF; CDR3 DNA: TGCGCCAGCAGCGACGACAGGGGAGGCGAAAAACTGTTTTTT
V gene: TRBV6-1; D gene: .; J gene: TRBJ1-1; clone size: .; CDR3 protein: CASSEGWGIGTEAFF; CDR3 DNA: TGTGCCAGCAGTGAAGGTTGGGGGATTGGCACTGAAGCTTTCTTT
V gene: TRBV19; D gene: .; J gene: TRBJ1-5; clone size: .; CDR3 protein: CASSIEAGAAENQPQHF; CDR3 DNA: TGTGCCAGTAGTATAGAGGCGGGGGCAGCCGAAAATCAGCCCCAGCATTTT
V gene: TRBV7-9; D gene: .; J gene: TRBJ1-3; clone size: .; CDR3 protein: CASSLLGNTIYF; CDR3 DNA: TGTGCCAGCAGCTTATTGGGAAACACCATATATTTT